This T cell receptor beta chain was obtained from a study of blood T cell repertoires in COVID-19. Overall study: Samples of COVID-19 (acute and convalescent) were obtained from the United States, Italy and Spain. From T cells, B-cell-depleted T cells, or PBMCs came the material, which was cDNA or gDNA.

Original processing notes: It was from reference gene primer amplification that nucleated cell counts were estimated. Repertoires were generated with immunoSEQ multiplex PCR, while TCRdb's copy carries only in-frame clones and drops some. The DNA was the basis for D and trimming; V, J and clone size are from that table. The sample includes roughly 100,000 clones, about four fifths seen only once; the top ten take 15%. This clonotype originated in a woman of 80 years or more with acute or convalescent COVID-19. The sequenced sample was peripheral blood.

The CDR3 coding sequence is TGTGCCATCAGTGAGTTCGCTAGCGAGGGGGCCTCCTACAATGAGCAGTTCTTC. As protein: CAISEFASEGASYNEQFF. The chain is built from TRBV10-3 and TRBJ2-1; D might be TRBD1 (7 bases). From germline, CDR1 is ENHRY and CDR2 SYGVKD. The CDR3 is 18 residues long. V gave up 1 base and J gave up 0 bases, with 16 bases separating them.